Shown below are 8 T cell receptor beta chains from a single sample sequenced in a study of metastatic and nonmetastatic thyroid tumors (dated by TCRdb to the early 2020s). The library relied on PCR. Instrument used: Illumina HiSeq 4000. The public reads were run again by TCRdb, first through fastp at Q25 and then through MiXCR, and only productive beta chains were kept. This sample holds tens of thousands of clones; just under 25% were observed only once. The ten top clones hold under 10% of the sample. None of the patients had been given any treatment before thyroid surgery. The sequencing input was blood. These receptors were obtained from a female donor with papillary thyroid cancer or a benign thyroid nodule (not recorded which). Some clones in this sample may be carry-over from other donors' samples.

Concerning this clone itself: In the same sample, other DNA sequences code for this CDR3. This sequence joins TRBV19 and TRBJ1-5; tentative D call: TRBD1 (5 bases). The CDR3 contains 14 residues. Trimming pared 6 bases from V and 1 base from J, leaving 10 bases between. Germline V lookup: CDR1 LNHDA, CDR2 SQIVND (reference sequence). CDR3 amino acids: CASSTRQSNQPQHF. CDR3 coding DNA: TGTGCCAGTAGCACGAGACAGAGCAATCAGCCCCAGCATTTT. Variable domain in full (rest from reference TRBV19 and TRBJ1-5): DGGITQSPKYLFRKEGQNVTLSCEQNLNHDAMYWYRQDPGQGLRLIYYSQIVNDFQKGDIAEGYSVSREKKESFPLTVTSAQKNPTAFYLCASSTRQSNQPQHFGDGTRLSIL.

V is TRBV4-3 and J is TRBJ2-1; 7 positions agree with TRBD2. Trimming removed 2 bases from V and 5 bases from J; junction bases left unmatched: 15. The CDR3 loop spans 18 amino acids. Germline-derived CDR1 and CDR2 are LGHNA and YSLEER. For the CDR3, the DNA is TGCGCCAGCAGCCAACGGGCCGGGGCGGGAGACACCCACAATGAGCAGTTCTTC. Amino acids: CASSQRAGAGDTHNEQFF.

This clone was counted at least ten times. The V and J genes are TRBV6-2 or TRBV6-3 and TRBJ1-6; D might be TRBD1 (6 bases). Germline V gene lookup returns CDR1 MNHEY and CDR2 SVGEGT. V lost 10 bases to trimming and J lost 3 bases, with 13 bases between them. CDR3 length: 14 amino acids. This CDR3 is CATAGTFYNSPLHF. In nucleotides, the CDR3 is TGTGCCACCGCCGGGACATTCTATAATTCACCCCTCCACTTT.

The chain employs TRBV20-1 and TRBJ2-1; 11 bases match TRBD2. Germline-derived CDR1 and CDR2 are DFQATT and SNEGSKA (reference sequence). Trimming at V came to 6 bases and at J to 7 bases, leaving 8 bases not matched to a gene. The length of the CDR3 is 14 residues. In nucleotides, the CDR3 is TGCAGTGCGTATACTAGCGGGAGTGGTAATGAGCAGTTCTTC. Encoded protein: CSAYTSGSGNEQFF.

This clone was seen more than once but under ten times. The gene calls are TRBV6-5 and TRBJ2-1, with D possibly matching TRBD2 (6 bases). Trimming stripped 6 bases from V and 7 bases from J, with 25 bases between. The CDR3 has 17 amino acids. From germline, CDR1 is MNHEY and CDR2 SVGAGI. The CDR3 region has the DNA TGTGCCAGCAGCCAGAGTATTCTAGCGCGAGCAGTGAATGAGCAGTTCTTC. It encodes CASSQSILARAVNEQFF.

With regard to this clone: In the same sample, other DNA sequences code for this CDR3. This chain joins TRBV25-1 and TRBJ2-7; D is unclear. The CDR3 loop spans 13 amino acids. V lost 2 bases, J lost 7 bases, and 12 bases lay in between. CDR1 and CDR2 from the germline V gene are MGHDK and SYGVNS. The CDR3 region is CASSEPAVYEQYF. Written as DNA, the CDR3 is TGTGCCAGCAGTGAACCGGCGGTGTATGAGCAGTACTTC.

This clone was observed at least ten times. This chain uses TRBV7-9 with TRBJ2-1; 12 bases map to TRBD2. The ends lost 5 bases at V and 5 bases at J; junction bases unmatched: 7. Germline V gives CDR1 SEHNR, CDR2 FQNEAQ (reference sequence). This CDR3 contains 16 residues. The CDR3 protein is CASSPSGRATDNEQFF. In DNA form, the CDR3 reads TGTGCCAGCAGCCCTAGCGGGAGGGCCACAGACAATGAGCAGTTCTTC.

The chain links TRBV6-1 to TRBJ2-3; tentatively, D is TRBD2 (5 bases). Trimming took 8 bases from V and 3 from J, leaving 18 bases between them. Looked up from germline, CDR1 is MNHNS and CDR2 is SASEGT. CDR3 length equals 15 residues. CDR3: CASLSVRAWTDTQYF. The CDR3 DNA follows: TGTGCCAGCCTTAGCGTGAGGGCCTGGACAGATACGCAGTATTTT.